This TCR beta chain derives from a study of siplizumab effects on memory and regulatory T cells. Findings and limits, study-wide: A mean of about 69% of mappable alloreactive CD4+ clones were Treg-derived with siplizumab, compared with more than 25% in controls.

Of note for this clone: Its specificity is unknown.

Between the trimmed V and J ends, which lost 7 bases and 10 bases, there was a span of 11 bases. The CDR3 has 12 residues. Germline V gene data show CDR1 as MDHEN and CDR2 as SYDVKM. Roughly 100,000 TCR templates were assayed per sample. Sequencing used immunoSEQ multiplex PCR; TCRdb keeps in-frame clones, though not all of them. The top ten hold approximately 1.2% of the sample, which has approximately 97,000 clones, 90% to 95% seen once. The TCR comes from a human donor in good health. The J gene is TRBJ1-6, the V gene TRBV28; D perhaps matches TRBD1 (6 bases). What was sequenced was CD4+ T cells sorted from blood. For the CDR3, the DNA is TGTGCCAGCACGTCTGGGGGCTCACCCCTCCACTTT. This encodes CASTSGGSPLHF.